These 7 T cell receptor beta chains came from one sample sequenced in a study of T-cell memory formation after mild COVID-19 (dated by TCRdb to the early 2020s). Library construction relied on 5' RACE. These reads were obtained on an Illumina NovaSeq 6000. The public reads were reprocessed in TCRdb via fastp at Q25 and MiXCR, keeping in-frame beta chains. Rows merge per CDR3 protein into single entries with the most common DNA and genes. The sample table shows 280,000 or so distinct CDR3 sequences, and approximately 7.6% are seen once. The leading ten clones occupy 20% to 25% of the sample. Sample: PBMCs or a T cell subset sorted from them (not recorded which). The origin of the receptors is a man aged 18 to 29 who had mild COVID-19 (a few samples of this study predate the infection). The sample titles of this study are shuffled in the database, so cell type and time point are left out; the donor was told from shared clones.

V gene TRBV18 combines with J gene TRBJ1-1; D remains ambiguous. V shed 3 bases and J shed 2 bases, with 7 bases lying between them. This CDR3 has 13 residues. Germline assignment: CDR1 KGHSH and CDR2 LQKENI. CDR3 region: CASSPHTNTEAFF. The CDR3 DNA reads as TGTGCCAGCTCACCTCATACCAACACTGAAGCTTTCTTT.

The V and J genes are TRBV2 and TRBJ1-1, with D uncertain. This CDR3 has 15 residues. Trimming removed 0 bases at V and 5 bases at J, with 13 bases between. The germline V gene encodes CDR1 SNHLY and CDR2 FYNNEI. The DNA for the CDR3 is TGTGCCAGCAGTGAAGCGCTTGTTCAGTGGACTGAAGCTTTCTTT. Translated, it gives CASSEALVQWTEAFF.

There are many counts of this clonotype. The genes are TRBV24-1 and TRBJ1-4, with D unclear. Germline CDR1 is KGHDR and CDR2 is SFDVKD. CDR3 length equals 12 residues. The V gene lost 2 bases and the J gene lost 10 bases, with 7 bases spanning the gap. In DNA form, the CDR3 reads TGTGCCACCAGTGATTCGGACGGAAAACTGTTTTTT. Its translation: CATSDSDGKLFF.

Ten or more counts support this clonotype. Here the CDR3 DNA reads TGTGCCAGCCTTGTCGCGGGGGGGGCCGACAATGAGCAGTTCTTC. Encoded protein: CASLVAGGADNEQFF. This chain links TRBV7-2 with TRBJ2-1; 9 nucleotides agree with TRBD2. Germline V CDR1 and CDR2: SGHTA, FQGNSA. This CDR3 is built from 15 residues. The ends lost 8 bases at V and 5 bases at J; junction bases unmatched: 10.

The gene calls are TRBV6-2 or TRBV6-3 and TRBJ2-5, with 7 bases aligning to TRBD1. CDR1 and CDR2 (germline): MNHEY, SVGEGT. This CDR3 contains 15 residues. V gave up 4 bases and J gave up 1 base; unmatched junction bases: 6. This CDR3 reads CASSFDRDGQETQYF. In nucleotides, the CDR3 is TGTGCCAGCAGTTTTGACAGGGACGGCCAAGAGACCCAGTACTTC.

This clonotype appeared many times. CDR3 sequence: CASSPPGQGVASPLHF. CDR3 nucleotides: TGTGCCAGCTCACCACCAGGACAGGGGGTCGCTTCACCCCTCCACTTT. The chain combines TRBV18 with TRBJ1-6, with 10 bases identical to TRBD1. The V gene end was trimmed by 0 bases and the J gene end by 9 bases; junction bases not matched to a gene: 5. The CDR3 covers 16 residues. CDR1 is KGHSH, CDR2 LQKENI, per germline.

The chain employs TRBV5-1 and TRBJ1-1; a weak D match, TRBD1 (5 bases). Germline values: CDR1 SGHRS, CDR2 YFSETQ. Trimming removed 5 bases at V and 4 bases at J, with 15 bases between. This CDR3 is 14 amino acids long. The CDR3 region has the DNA TGCGCCAGCAGGTTCGGCAGGGAATCCACTGAAGCTTTCTTT. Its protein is CASRFGRESTEAFF.